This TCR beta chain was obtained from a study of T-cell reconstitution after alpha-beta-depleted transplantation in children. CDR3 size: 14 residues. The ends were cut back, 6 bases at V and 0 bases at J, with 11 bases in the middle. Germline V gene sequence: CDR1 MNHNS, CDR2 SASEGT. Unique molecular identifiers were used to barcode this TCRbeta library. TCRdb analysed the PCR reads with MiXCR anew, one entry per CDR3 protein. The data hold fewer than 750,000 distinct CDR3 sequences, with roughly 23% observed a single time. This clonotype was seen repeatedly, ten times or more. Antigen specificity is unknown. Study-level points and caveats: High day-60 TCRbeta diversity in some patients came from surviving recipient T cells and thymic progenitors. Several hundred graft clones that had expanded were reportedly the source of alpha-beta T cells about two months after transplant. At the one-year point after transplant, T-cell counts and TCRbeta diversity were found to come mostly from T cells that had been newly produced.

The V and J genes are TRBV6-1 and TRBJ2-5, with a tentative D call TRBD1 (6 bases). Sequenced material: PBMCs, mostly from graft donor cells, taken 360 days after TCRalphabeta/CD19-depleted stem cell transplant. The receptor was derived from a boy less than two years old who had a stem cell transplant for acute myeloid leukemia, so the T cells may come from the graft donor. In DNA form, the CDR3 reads TGTGCCAGCAGCCCTACAGGGAACCAAGAGACCCAGTACTTC. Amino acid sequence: CASSPTGNQETQYF.